This is a list of T cell receptor beta chains from one sample in a study of cytomegalovirus exposure and HLA in healthy donors. Sequencing used immunoSEQ multiplex PCR; TCRdb keeps in-frame clones, though not all of them. The data hold more than 95,000 clones, with around 72% observed a single time. The sequencing input was PBMCs. The receptors come from a male donor in good health and CMV-seronegative. Both conserved end residues are part of each CDR3. The D gene is left open where the match is weak. Rows give clone size only sometimes, using once, few, many, or a class for an expanded clone.

cdr3_aa cdr3_nt v_call d_call clone_size j_call
CASSHLPGQGFATNEKLFF TGTGCCAGCAGCCACCTTCCGGGACAGGGATTTGCAACTAATGAAAAACTGTTTTTT TRBV4-2 TRBD1 . TRBJ1-4
CASSIWTGTSNQPQHF TGTGCCAGTAGTATTTGGACAGGGACGAGCAATCAGCCCCAGCATTTT TRBV19 TRBD1 . TRBJ1-5
CASSLVEGANYGYTF TGTGCCAGCAGCTTGGTTGAAGGGGCGAACTATGGCTACACCTTC TRBV5-8 . . TRBJ1-2
CASSEARGYGYTF TGTGCCAGCAGTGAAGCTAGAGGCTATGGCTACACCTTC TRBV6-1 . . TRBJ1-2
CASSMTGGNQPQHF TGTGCCAGCAGTATGACAGGGGGGAATCAGCCCCAGCATTTT TRBV27 TRBD1 . TRBJ1-5
CASSNPVQDTYF TGTGCCAGCAGCAACCCCGTCCAGGACACGTACTTC TRBV21-1 . . TRBJ2-5
CSVVAGGIYEQYF TGCAGCGTTGTGGCAGGGGGAATCTACGAGCAGTACTTC TRBV29-1 TRBD1 once TRBJ2-7
CASSSPSEAGTGGEKLFF TGTGCCAGCAGCTCCCCTTCCGAAGCCGGGACAGGAGGTGAAAAACTGTTTTTT TRBV9 TRBD1 . TRBJ1-4
CASSLYGSGSQSEQFF TGTGCCAGCAGCTTGTATGGTAGCGGGAGTCAGAGTGAGCAGTTCTTC TRBV5-6 TRBD2 . TRBJ2-1
CATSRDRGRGEAFF TGTGCCACCAGCAGGGACAGGGGCCGTGGTGAAGCTTTCTTT TRBV15 TRBD1 few TRBJ1-1
CATTGGRWTEAFF TGTGCCACGACGGGAGGACGGTGGACTGAAGCTTTCTTT TRBV6-1 . . TRBJ1-1
CASSQSQGAAEKLFF TGCGCCAGCAGCCAATCACAGGGGGCCGCTGAAAAACTGTTTTTT TRBV4-3 TRBD1 . TRBJ1-4
CASKDRPGTEETQYF TGTGCCAGCAAGGATCGGCCCGGGACAGAAGAGACCCAGTACTTC TRBV2 TRBD1 . TRBJ2-5
CASSLFGTSGNHYEQYF TGTGCCAGCAGTTTATTTGGGACTAGCGGGAACCACTACGAGCAGTACTTC TRBV28 TRBD2 . TRBJ2-7
CASSTRGGPDTQYF TGTGCCAGCAGTACCCGCGGGGGACCAGATACGCAGTATTTT TRBV27 TRBD2 . TRBJ2-3
CASSTRTGLADTQYF TGTGCCAGCAGTACTCGGACAGGGTTGGCAGATACGCAGTATTTT TRBV27 TRBD1 . TRBJ2-3
CASSLGTGAARAKNIQYF TGTGCCAGCAGTTTAGGGACAGGGGCCGCGAGAGCCAAAAACATTCAGTACTTC TRBV27 TRBD1 once TRBJ2-4
CASSSGRGGGDNEQFF TGCGCCAGCAGCTCGGGACGGGGCGGCGGGGACAATGAGCAGTTCTTC TRBV5-1 . . TRBJ2-1
CATSRDYNTYEQYF TGTGCCACCAGCAGAGATTATAATACTTACGAGCAGTACTTC TRBV15 . once TRBJ2-7
CASGTTDTQYF TGTGCCAGTGGGACTACAGATACGCAGTATTTT TRBV19 . . TRBJ2-3
CASNRRGAIYSTDTQYF TGTGCCAGCAATCGGCGGGGGGCGATTTACAGCACAGATACGCAGTATTTT TRBV2 TRBD2 few TRBJ2-3
CASSRQGLMNTEAFF TGTGCCAGCAGCCGACAGGGTCTTATGAACACTGAAGCTTTCTTT TRBV2 TRBD1 . TRBJ1-1
CATSRTIGLAEPWGEQFF TGTGCCACCAGCAGGACAATCGGACTAGCGGAACCCTGGGGTGAGCAGTTCTTC TRBV15 TRBD2 . TRBJ2-1
CASSSGGSGRVGETQYF TGTGCCAGCAGCTCCGGGGGGAGCGGGAGGGTTGGAGAGACCCAGTACTTC TRBV11-3 TRBD2 . TRBJ2-5